A selection of T cell receptor beta chains follows, all from one sample in a study of blood T cells in healthy people across ages. Each CDR3 protein gets one entry after TCRdb re-called the 5' RACE reads with MiXCR. The sample includes more than 800,000 distinct CDR3 sequences, 25% to 30% of them seen just once. Sample: blood. These receptors originate from an elderly woman in good health. CDR3s include the opening cysteine and the closing phenylalanine or tryptophan. D genes are given only for firm matches. Only part of the rows carry a size: once, few, many, or a class if the clone is expanded.

CDR3: CSARLPAYNEQFF
DNA: TGCAGTGCTAGGTTACCAGCCTACAATGAGCAGTTCTTC
size: many
J: TRBJ2-1
D: -
V: TRBV20-1

CDR3: CASSTGSMNTEAFF
DNA: TGCGCCAGCTCGACAGGGTCCATGAACACTGAAGCTTTCTTT
size: few
J: TRBJ1-1
D: TRBD1
V: TRBV5-1

CDR3: CATSRNEEQYF
DNA: TGTGCCACCAGCAGAAATGAAGAGCAGTACTTC
size: few
J: TRBJ2-7
D: -
V: TRBV15

CDR3: CASSEGRRNPDTQYF
DNA: TGCGCCAGCAGTGAAGGGAGACGGAATCCAGATACGCAGTATTTT
size: many
J: TRBJ2-3
D: -
V: TRBV10-1

CDR3: CSARTRAAGSNQPQHF
DNA: TGCAGTGCTAGAACTCGGGCCGCCGGGAGCAATCAGCCCCAGCATTTT
size: few
J: TRBJ1-5
D: -
V: TRBV20-1

CDR3: CSVDVGDGDEQYF
DNA: TGCAGCGTTGATGTGGGGGACGGGGACGAGCAGTACTTC
size: -
J: TRBJ2-7
D: -
V: TRBV29-1

CDR3: CASSPRTLQETQYF
DNA: TGTGCCAGCAGCCCAAGGACACTCCAAGAGACCCAGTACTTC
size: many
J: TRBJ2-5
D: -
V: TRBV7-8

CDR3: CASSLEEGGSPLHF
DNA: TGTGCCAGCAGTTTGGAGGAAGGGGGTTCACCCCTCCACTTT
size: -
J: TRBJ1-6
D: -
V: TRBV12-3/TRBV12-4

CDR3: CSVEVSGGEFTGELFF
DNA: TGCAGCGTTGAAGTATCAGGGGGCGAGTTCACCGGGGAGCTGTTTTTT
size: -
J: TRBJ2-2
D: TRBD1
V: TRBV29-1

CDR3: CASRINRDRSVLYF
DNA: TGTGCCAGCAGGATAAACCGGGACAGGTCCGTTTTGTACTTC
size: many
J: TRBJ2-5
D: TRBD1
V: TRBV7-2

CDR3: CASSIAPRFQETQYF
DNA: TGTGCCAGTAGTATAGCGCCGCGGTTCCAAGAGACCCAGTACTTC
size: -
J: TRBJ2-5
D: -
V: TRBV19

CDR3: CASSQERTGDLGEAFF
DNA: TGCGCCAGCAGCCAAGAGCGGACAGGGGACCTGGGTGAAGCTTTCTTT
size: few
J: TRBJ1-1
D: TRBD1
V: TRBV4-3

CDR3: CASSFSGQGNQSQHF
DNA: TGTGCCAGCAGCTTTTCCGGGCAGGGCAATCAGTCCCAGCATTTT
size: -
J: TRBJ1-5
D: -
V: TRBV7-2

CDR3: CSARGLMHTGELFF
DNA: TGCAGTGCTAGAGGACTGATGCACACCGGGGAGCTGTTTTTT
size: -
J: TRBJ2-2
D: -
V: TRBV20-1

CDR3: CASSMDRGLYGYTF
DNA: TGTGCCAGCAGCATGGACAGGGGGTTATATGGCTACACCTTC
size: once
J: TRBJ1-2
D: TRBD1
V: TRBV27

CDR3: CASSLALAGGETQYF
DNA: TGCGCCAGCAGCTTGGCCCTAGCGGGCGGAGAGACCCAGTACTTC
size: many
J: TRBJ2-5
D: TRBD2
V: TRBV5-1

CDR3: CASRYRGTANYGYTF
DNA: TGTGCCAGCAGATACAGGGGTACGGCTAACTATGGCTACACCTTC
size: few
J: TRBJ1-2
D: TRBD1
V: TRBV28

CDR3: CSAPLGPQETQYF
DNA: TGCAGTGCCCCGCTAGGCCCCCAAGAGACCCAGTACTTC
size: -
J: TRBJ2-5
D: -
V: TRBV20-1

CDR3: CASSFLGTNSPLHF
DNA: TGTGCCAGCAGTTTTCTGGGCACCAATTCACCCCTCCACTTT
size: many
J: TRBJ1-6
D: -
V: TRBV12-3/TRBV12-4

CDR3: CASSSSGGHGNEQFF
DNA: TGTGCCAGCAGTTCTAGCGGGGGACATGGCAATGAGCAGTTCTTC
size: many
J: TRBJ2-1
D: TRBD2
V: TRBV12-3/TRBV12-4

CDR3: CASSGGGIMNTEAFF
DNA: TGTGCCAGCAGCGGAGGGGGTATTATGAACACTGAAGCTTTCTTT
size: many
J: TRBJ1-1
D: -
V: TRBV9

CDR3: CAISDPLYGYTF
DNA: TGTGCCATCAGTGACCCCCTATATGGCTACACCTTC
size: many
J: TRBJ1-2
D: -
V: TRBV10-3

CDR3: CASSQLDSFYGYTF
DNA: TGCGCCAGCAGTCAACTGGACAGCTTCTATGGCTACACCTTC
size: once
J: TRBJ1-2
D: -
V: TRBV23-1

CDR3: CSGVWRGFHETQYF
DNA: TGCAGCGGCGTCTGGAGGGGTTTTCATGAGACCCAGTACTTC
size: many
J: TRBJ2-5
D: -
V: TRBV29-1

CDR3: CASSPFFKAGGSSSGANVLTF
DNA: TGTGCCAGCAGTCCCTTTTTCAAGGCAGGGGGTTCATCCTCTGGGGCCAACGTCCTGACTTTC
size: -
J: TRBJ2-6
D: TRBD1
V: TRBV27

CDR3: CASSVGGTRVGNQGYTF
DNA: TGTGCCAGCAGCGTAGGAGGGACCCGTGTGGGAAATCAAGGCTACACCTTC
size: few
J: TRBJ1-2
D: -
V: TRBV9

CDR3: CATSGASTDTQYF
DNA: TGTGCCACCTCTGGGGCGAGCACAGATACGCAGTATTTT
size: many
J: TRBJ2-3
D: -
V: TRBV25-1

CDR3: CASTRDSMNTEAFF
DNA: TGTGCCAGCACCCGGGACAGCATGAACACTGAAGCTTTCTTT
size: few
J: TRBJ1-1
D: TRBD1
V: TRBV11-3

CDR3: CASSPQMDTEAFF
DNA: TGTGCCAGCAGCCCGCAGATGGACACTGAAGCTTTCTTT
size: -
J: TRBJ1-1
D: -
V: TRBV7-6

CDR3: CASSTTRGETQYF
DNA: TGTGCCAGCAGTACGACTAGGGGGGAGACCCAGTACTTC
size: many
J: TRBJ2-5
D: -
V: TRBV2

CDR3: CASSRGQPNQPQHF
DNA: TGTGCCAGCAGTCGTGGACAGCCCAATCAGCCCCAGCATTTT
size: many
J: TRBJ1-5
D: -
V: TRBV5-6

CDR3: CASSLDDRGGYYGYTF
DNA: TGCGCCAGCAGCTTGGATGACAGGGGGGGATACTATGGCTACACCTTC
size: -
J: TRBJ1-2
D: TRBD1
V: TRBV5-1

CDR3: CASSWGRPASGRANVLTF
DNA: TGTGCCAGCAGCTGGGGCAGGCCCGCCTCGGGTAGGGCCAACGTCCTGACTTTC
size: -
J: TRBJ2-6
D: -
V: TRBV6-2/TRBV6-3

CDR3: CASSPSGHRRETQYF
DNA: TGTGCCAGCTCACCATCGGGACACCGTCGGGAGACCCAGTACTTC
size: few
J: TRBJ2-5
D: -
V: TRBV18

CDR3: CAWSVKNQPQHF
DNA: TGTGCCTGGAGTGTAAAGAATCAGCCCCAGCATTTT
size: -
J: TRBJ1-5
D: -
V: TRBV30

CDR3: CASSDDRGSSYEQYF
DNA: TGTGCCAGCAGTGACGACAGGGGTAGCTCCTACGAGCAGTACTTC
size: -
J: TRBJ2-7
D: TRBD1
V: TRBV2

CDR3: CASSLVRAVQETQYF
DNA: TGTGCCAGCAGCTTAGTGCGGGCAGTACAAGAGACCCAGTACTTC
size: once
J: TRBJ2-5
D: -
V: TRBV7-2

CDR3: CASSLVGANTEAFF
DNA: TGTGCCAGCAGTTTAGTGGGGGCGAACACTGAAGCTTTCTTT
size: many
J: TRBJ1-1
D: -
V: TRBV7-9

CDR3: CASSLTGWVREQYF
DNA: TGCGCCAGCAGCTTGACAGGGTGGGTTCGGGAGCAGTACTTC
size: few
J: TRBJ2-7
D: -
V: TRBV5-1

CDR3: CASRAASGFFYEQYF
DNA: TGTGCCAGCAGGGCCGCTTCAGGGTTCTTTTACGAGCAGTACTTC
size: -
J: TRBJ2-7
D: -
V: TRBV28

CDR3: CASSFRQGTEAFF
DNA: TGTGCCAGCAGCTTTAGACAGGGTACTGAAGCTTTCTTT
size: -
J: TRBJ1-1
D: TRBD1
V: TRBV7-2

CDR3: CASSLRVAGGQETQYF
DNA: TGTGCCAGCAGCTTAAGAGTAGCGGGGGGGCAAGAGACCCAGTACTTC
size: -
J: TRBJ2-5
D: TRBD2
V: TRBV7-8

CDR3: CASSPEPTGGDKRFGEAFF
DNA: TGTGCCAGCAGCCCCGAACCTACAGGGGGGGATAAGAGGTTTGGTGAAGCTTTCTTT
size: -
J: TRBJ1-1
D: TRBD1
V: TRBV7-2

CDR3: CASSLQGPLGAEAFF
DNA: TGTGCCAGCAGCCTACAGGGACCGCTCGGCGCTGAAGCTTTCTTT
size: many
J: TRBJ1-1
D: -
V: TRBV12-3/TRBV12-4

CDR3: CAGSWDRKNIQYF
DNA: TGTGCCGGCAGCTGGGACAGAAAAAACATTCAGTACTTC
size: -
J: TRBJ2-4
D: TRBD1
V: TRBV6-1

CDR3: CASSLQWGGKETQYF
DNA: TGTGCCAGCAGCTTACAGTGGGGCGGGAAAGAGACCCAGTACTTC
size: many
J: TRBJ2-5
D: -
V: TRBV5-4

CDR3: CASRDGTVNNEQFF
DNA: TGTGCCAGCAGAGACGGGACCGTAAACAATGAGCAGTTCTTC
size: many
J: TRBJ2-1
D: -
V: TRBV6-2/TRBV6-3

CDR3: CASSPGLAGGQYNEQFF
DNA: TGTGCCAGCAGCCCGGGACTAGCGGGGGGCCAATACAATGAGCAGTTCTTC
size: many
J: TRBJ2-1
D: TRBD2
V: TRBV12-3/TRBV12-4

CDR3: CASRRQGASEKLFF
DNA: TGTGCCAGCAGACGACAGGGGGCAAGTGAAAAACTGTTTTTT
size: many
J: TRBJ1-4
D: TRBD1
V: TRBV6-2/TRBV6-3

CDR3: CASSRDSLTQYF
DNA: TGTGCCAGCAGCCGGGACAGCCTAACGCAGTATTTT
size: many
J: TRBJ2-3
D: TRBD1
V: TRBV7-9

CDR3: CSAHHRGGESYNEQFF
DNA: TGCAGTGCGCACCACCGCGGCGGGGAATCCTACAATGAGCAGTTCTTC
size: many
J: TRBJ2-1
D: -
V: TRBV20-1

CDR3: CASSQTSGVSYNEQFF
DNA: TGTGCCAGCAGCCAGACTAGCGGGGTCTCCTACAATGAGCAGTTCTTC
size: many
J: TRBJ2-1
D: TRBD2
V: TRBV3-1

CDR3: CASSVVGQGAYHEQFF
DNA: TGTGCCAGCAGCGTAGTCGGACAGGGGGCGTATCATGAGCAGTTCTTC
size: many
J: TRBJ2-1
D: TRBD1
V: TRBV9

CDR3: CASSLQVYEQYF
DNA: TGTGCCAGCAGTCTCCAGGTTTACGAGCAGTACTTC
size: many
J: TRBJ2-7
D: -
V: TRBV12-3/TRBV12-4

CDR3: CASSDGQGGEQFF
DNA: TGTGCCAGCAGTGACGGACAGGGCGGTGAGCAGTTCTTC
size: many
J: TRBJ2-1
D: TRBD1
V: TRBV6-1

CDR3: CASSSTQGNYGYTF
DNA: TGTGCCAGCAGTTCAACTCAGGGAAACTATGGCTACACCTTC
size: many
J: TRBJ1-2
D: -
V: TRBV6-2/TRBV6-3

CDR3: CAIGGRGGPGANVLTF
DNA: TGTGCCATCGGCGGGAGGGGGGGCCCTGGGGCCAACGTCCTGACTTTC
size: many
J: TRBJ2-6
D: TRBD2
V: TRBV10-3

CDR3: CGARDRIAGSFSYNEQFF
DNA: TGCGGTGCTAGAGATCGAATAGCGGGGAGCTTCTCCTACAATGAGCAGTTCTTC
size: -
J: TRBJ2-1
D: TRBD2
V: TRBV20-1

CDR3: CSAQTGASSYNEQFF
DNA: TGCAGTGCTCAGACAGGGGCCAGCTCCTACAATGAGCAGTTCTTC
size: few
J: TRBJ2-1
D: TRBD1
V: TRBV20-1